This TCR beta chain was captured by sequencing in a study of identical twins. A single record per CDR3 protein comes from TCRdb applying MiXCR to the 5' RACE reads. This table has roughly 720,000 distinct CDR3 sequences, about 20% appearing once. There are 13 residues in the CDR3. The germline V gene has CDR1 DFQATT and CDR2 SNEGSKA (reference sequence). The ends were cut back, 6 bases at V and 5 bases at J, with 16 bases in the middle. This clonotype has just a few counts. These same records also appear under a second study, on T cells expressing NK-cell markers.

Sample: PBMCs. This TCR was recovered from a woman aged 18 to 35 in good health. The chain uses TRBV20-1 and TRBJ2-5; TRBD2 is a possible D gene (8 bases). The CDR3: CSAPGGGSETQYF. In DNA form, the CDR3 reads TGCAGTGCCCCGGGAGGGGGCTCGGAGACCCAGTACTTC.